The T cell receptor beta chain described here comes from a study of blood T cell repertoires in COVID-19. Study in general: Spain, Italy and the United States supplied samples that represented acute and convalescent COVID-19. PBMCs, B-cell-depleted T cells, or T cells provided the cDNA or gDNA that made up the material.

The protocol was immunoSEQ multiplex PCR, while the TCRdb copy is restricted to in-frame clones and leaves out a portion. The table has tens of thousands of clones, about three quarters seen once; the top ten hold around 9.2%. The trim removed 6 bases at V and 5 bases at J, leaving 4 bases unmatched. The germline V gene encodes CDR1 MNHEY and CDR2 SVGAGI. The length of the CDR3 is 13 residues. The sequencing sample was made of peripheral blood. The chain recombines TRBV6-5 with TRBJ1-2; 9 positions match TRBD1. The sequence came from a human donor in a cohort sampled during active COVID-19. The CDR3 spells CASSLGTGYGYTF. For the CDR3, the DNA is TGTGCCAGCAGCCTCGGGACAGGGTATGGCTACACCTTC.